The 26 T cell receptor beta chains in this list originate from one sample, sequenced in a study of CD8 T cells in ankylosing spondylitis. Using its own MiXCR run on the 5' RACE reads, TCRdb lists one record per CDR3 protein. There are 150,000 or so distinct CDR3 sequences in the sample; around a third occur only once, and 4.5% to 6% lies in the top ten. The sample consisted of synovial fluid, either unsorted or a sorted T cell fraction (not recorded which). These receptors came from a male donor with ankylosing spondylitis.

This clonotype was observed many times. This chain uses TRBV7-6 with TRBJ2-1; D remains ambiguous. The CDR3 consists of 17 residues. Deletions cut 5 bases from V and 9 bases from J, with 26 bases between. CDR1 is SGHVS, CDR2 FNYEAQ, per germline. CDR3 coding DNA: TGTGCCAGCAGCCCCCCGGAGACGACGATTCCGTCCCTTGAGCAGTTCTTC. The encoded protein is CASSPPETTIPSLEQFF. Full variable domain (rest looked up from reference TRBV7-6 and TRBJ2-1): GAGVSQSPRYKVTKRGQDVALRCDPISGHVSLYWYRQALGQGPEFLTYFNYEAQQDKSGLPNDRFSAERPEGSISTLTIQRTEQRDSAMYRCASSPPETTIPSLEQFFGPGTRLTVL.

This clonotype was detected many times. This rearrangement joins TRBV11-2 to TRBJ2-1; D call uncertain. Germline V gene data show CDR1 as SGHAT and CDR2 as FQNNGV. Trimming shortened V by 1 base and J by 0 bases, and 7 bases separated the two germline ends. This CDR3 spans 15 amino acids. CDR3 amino acids: CASSLAAGSYNEQFF. In DNA, the CDR3 is TGTGCCAGCAGCTTAGCGGCCGGCTCCTACAATGAGCAGTTCTTC.

The rearrangement links TRBV20-1 to TRBJ1-1, with 8 bases matching TRBD1. The CDR3 length is 18 residues. The V gene end was trimmed by 0 bases and the J gene end by 2 bases; junction bases not matched to a gene: 14. Germline V gene data show CDR1 as DFQATT and CDR2 as SNEGSKA (reference sequence). CDR3 region: CSARDWGSWDRPNTEAFF. The CDR3 DNA reads TGCAGTGCTAGAGATTGGGGATCTTGGGACAGGCCTAACACTGAAGCTTTCTTT.

The V gene is TRBV5-5, the J gene TRBJ2-4, with 8 positions matching TRBD2. With 3 bases clipped from V and 8 bases from J, the junction kept 13 bases outside the gene matches. This CDR3 comprises 16 residues. Germline V gene sequence: CDR1 SGHKS, CDR2 YYEKEE (reference sequence). CDR3 DNA: TGTGCCAGCAGCTCGGGAGGGTTGGGGATTCGTGACATTCAGTACTTC. Its translation: CASSSGGLGIRDIQYF.

The chain recombines TRBV6-1 with TRBJ1-3; perhaps TRBD1 as D (6 bases). Trimming cost V 6 bases and J 0 bases, with 12 bases left between them. This CDR3 has 15 residues. The germline V gene has CDR1 MNHNS and CDR2 SASEGT. CDR3: CASRQQGISGNTIYF. CDR3 bases: TGTGCCAGCAGACAACAGGGCATCTCTGGAAACACCATATATTTT.

This clonotype was observed a few times. V is TRBV11-3 and J is TRBJ2-1, with 16 bases matching TRBD2. After removal of 4 bases from V and 8 bases from J, the junction contained 20 bases not matched to a gene. This CDR3 has 21 residues. Germline lookup yields CDR1 SGHNT and CDR2 YENEEA. CDR3 coding DNA: TGTGCCAGCAGCTCTGACCTTCGCCCGGGACTAGCGGGGGGGCTATTTGATGAGCAGTTCTTC. Residues: CASSSDLRPGLAGGLFDEQFF. The complete variable domain, with remaining parts taken from reference TRBV11-3 and TRBJ2-1, reads EAGVVQSPRYKIIEKKQPVAFWCNPISGHNTLYWYLQNLGQGPELLIRYENEEAVDDSQLPKDRFSAERLKGVDSTLKIQPAELGDSAVYLCASSSDLRPGLAGGLFDEQFFGPGTRLTVL.

This clonotype was detected only a few times. This chain uses TRBV12-3 or TRBV12-4 with TRBJ2-7, with 11 bases lining up with TRBD2. The CDR3 consists of 16 residues. After removal of 3 bases from V and 0 bases from J, the junction contained 4 bases not matched to a gene. The CDR3 sequence: CASSFWGLADSYEQYF. CDR3 coding DNA: TGTGCCAGCAGTTTCTGGGGACTAGCGGACTCCTACGAGCAGTACTTC.

The chain has TRBV5-1 and TRBJ2-2, with TRBD1 identical over 8 bases. The V segment lost 7 bases and the J segment 4 bases; nucleotides outside the gene matches: 6. CDR3 length equals 14 residues. Per germline, CDR1 SGHRS and CDR2 YFSETQ. CDR3 residues: CASRTGFGTGELFF. The CDR3 DNA is TGCGCCAGCCGGACAGGGTTCGGCACCGGGGAGCTGTTTTTT.

This clonotype was observed a handful of times. The rearrangement uses TRBV7-2 and TRBJ2-5; perhaps TRBD1 as D (6 bases). The CDR3 extends over 15 amino acids. The germline V gene has CDR1 SGHTA and CDR2 FQGNSA. Deletions cut 5 bases from V and 0 bases from J, with 13 bases between. The CDR3 sequence: CASSPQGSYQETQYF. CDR3 bases: TGTGCCAGCAGCCCACAGGGATCGTACCAAGAGACCCAGTACTTC.

The sample holds many counts of this clonotype. The chain is built from TRBV21-1 and TRBJ1-3; the table names TRBD1, a call not compared with the DNA. TRBV21-1 is a recognized pseudogene. This CDR3 comprises 18 residues. The DNA of the CDR3 is TGTGCCAGCAGCTACAGACGACAGGGCAACCTCTCTGGAAACACCATATATTTT. Translated: CASSYRRQGNLSGNTIYF.

This clonotype was counted ten times or more. The V call is TRBV2, the J call TRBJ1-2, with a possible D match to TRBD1 (5 bases). The ends were cut back, 3 bases at V and 4 bases at J, with 15 bases in the middle. The CDR3 covers 15 residues. Germline loops: CDR1 SNHLY, CDR2 FYNNEI. The CDR3 DNA follows: TGTGCCAGCAGTGAGGAACAGGATCTAGGCTATGGCTACACCTTC. This translates into CASSEEQDLGYGYTF. Supplemented by reference TRBV2 and TRBJ1-2, the full variable domain reads EPEVTQTPSHQVTQMGQEVILRCVPISNHLYFYWYRQILGQKVEFLVSFYNNEISEKSEIFDDQFSVERPDGSNFTLKIRSTKLEDSAMYFCASSEEQDLGYGYTFGSGTRLTVV.

The chain is built from TRBV18 and TRBJ2-1; 7 positions match TRBD1. The length of the CDR3 is 15 residues. Germline-derived CDR1 and CDR2 are KGHSH and LQKENI. The J segment lost 2 bases and the V segment lost 1 base, leaving 2 bases of the junction unmatched. The DNA of the CDR3 is TGTGCCAGCTCACCACAGGGACAGACCTACAATGAGCAGTTCTTC. Its protein is CASSPQGQTYNEQFF.

This clonotype appeared many times. The V and J genes are TRBV20-1 and TRBJ2-3, with a weak D call TRBD1 (7 bases). Trimming removed 1 base from V and 2 bases from J, with 16 bases in between. The CDR3 is 16 residues long. In germline, CDR1 is DFQATT, CDR2 SNEGSKA (reference sequence). This CDR3 is CSARGKEGAVTDTQYF. In DNA, the CDR3 is TGCAGTGCTAGAGGGAAGGAGGGGGCCGTCACAGATACGCAGTATTTT.

The chain uses TRBV29-1 and TRBJ1-1, with unresolved D. In germline, CDR1 is SQVTM, CDR2 ANQGSEA. V was clipped by 0 bases and J by 0 bases, with 5 bases between them. The CDR3 sequence is 13 residues long. The DNA of the CDR3 is TGCAGCGTTGAAGATCTGATGAACACTGAAGCTTTCTTT. Translated: CSVEDLMNTEAFF.

The chain combines TRBV29-1 with TRBJ2-7; 7 nucleotides line up with TRBD2. Germline CDR1 reads SQVTM; CDR2 reads ANQGSEA. Trimming took 6 bases from V and 2 from J; bases not matched to a gene: 1. The CDR3 length is 11 residues. CDR3 sequence reads: CSVAGPYEQYF. For the CDR3, the DNA is TGCAGCGTAGCGGGGCCCTACGAGCAGTACTTC.

This sequence joins TRBV5-1 and TRBJ1-4; D ambiguous. CDR3 length: 13 amino acids. Germline V gene data show CDR1 as SGHRS and CDR2 as YFSETQ. V was shortened by 5 bases and J by 7 bases, with 12 bases between the two germline ends. This CDR3 is CASRLTSSEKLFF. Here the CDR3 DNA reads TGCGCCAGCAGGCTAACATCAAGTGAAAAACTGTTTTTT.

The V call is TRBV6-1, the J call TRBJ1-2; 9 bases match TRBD1. The CDR3 has 14 residues. The junction had 12 bases not matched to a gene; V was cut back by 8 bases and J by 8 bases. Germline loops: CDR1 MNHNS, CDR2 SASEGT. The CDR3 is CASRTGASSKGYTF. The CDR3 DNA reads TGTGCCAGCCGGACAGGGGCCTCTTCGAAGGGCTACACCTTC.

This clonotype was counted between two and nine times. CDR3 bases: TGTGCCAGCAGGACGGCCCAAGGGGAAAAACTGTTTTTT. Residues: CASRTAQGEKLFF. This chain links TRBV6-1 with TRBJ1-4, with D unresolved. The ends were cut back, 6 bases at V and 8 bases at J, with 13 bases in the middle. The CDR3 runs to 13 residues. Germline CDR1 and CDR2: MNHNS and SASEGT.

The sample holds many counts of this clonotype. The chain combines TRBV11-1 with TRBJ2-2; tentatively, D is TRBD2 (6 bases). The V end lost 5 bases, the J end lost 3 bases, and 22 bases lay between the germline ends. The germline CDR1 and CDR2 sequences are SGHAT and FQDESV (reference sequence). CDR3 length: 18 residues. CDR3 nucleotides: TGTGCCAGCAGCCGTGGGGGGAGGTCTGCTCGGGACACCGGGGAGCTGTTTTTT. Residues: CASSRGGRSARDTGELFF.

This clonotype was detected only a few times. The rearrangement joins TRBV6-4 to TRBJ2-3; possibly TRBD2 for D (6 bases). V was cut by 10 bases and J by 6 bases, with 23 bases left in between. This CDR3 region has 15 residues. Germline V CDR1 and CDR2: MRHNA, SNTAGT. The CDR3 DNA follows: TGTGCCACCCTTCATTCCGGGACTCCCGTGGATACGCAGTATTTT. Translating it yields CATLHSGTPVDTQYF.

This chain links TRBV5-1 with TRBJ2-1; the D gene is possibly TRBD2 (7 bases). Trimming took off 0 bases at V and 6 bases at J, with 16 bases between the two ends. The germline V gene has CDR1 SGHRS and CDR2 YFSETQ. CDR3 length equals 16 residues. CDR3 in amino acids: CASSLVARGLGNEQFF. CDR3 nucleotide sequence: TGCGCCAGCAGCTTGGTGGCGCGGGGGCTCGGCAATGAGCAGTTCTTC.

The chain recombines TRBV7-2 with TRBJ2-1, with 7 bases matching TRBD1. CDR1 and CDR2 (germline): SGHTA, FQGNSA. This CDR3 is 18 amino acids long. Unmatched junction bases numbered 15, after V lost 1 base and J lost 6 bases. The CDR3 here is CASSLGWWLGQSTNEQFF. The CDR3 DNA reads TGTGCCAGCAGCTTAGGCTGGTGGTTGGGACAGAGTACCAATGAGCAGTTCTTC.

The J gene is TRBJ2-1, the V gene TRBV10-3; tentative D call: TRBD1 (6 bases). Looked up from germline, CDR1 is ENHRY and CDR2 is SYGVKD. Trimming took 6 bases from V and 8 from J, leaving 11 bases between them. This CDR3 region has 12 residues. The CDR3 loop reads CAISRSGDEQFF. The DNA for the CDR3 is TGTGCCATCAGCCGATCAGGGGATGAGCAGTTCTTC.

V and J are TRBV7-3 and TRBJ2-2; D not certain. V was shortened by 3 bases and J by 6 bases, with 17 bases between the two germline ends. This CDR3 has 16 amino acids. Germline V gene sequence: CDR1 SGHTA, CDR2 FQGTGA. The CDR3 nucleotides read TGTGCCAGCAGCTTGGGGTTGCGAGCTCCGGCCGGGGAGCTGTTTTTT. Translating gives CASSLGLRAPAGELFF. The variable domain in full, completed from reference TRBV7-3 and TRBJ2-2, reads GAGVSQTPSNKVTEKGKYVELRCDPISGHTALYWYRQSLGQGPEFLIYFQGTGAADDSGLPNDRFFAVRPEGSVSTLKIQRTERGDSAVYLCASSLGLRAPAGELFFGEGSRLTVL.

The chain has TRBV5-6 and TRBJ1-5; D not certain. V gave up 0 bases and J gave up 4 bases, with 8 bases separating them. Germline V lookup: CDR1 SGHDT, CDR2 YYEEEE. The CDR3 consists of 14 residues. The CDR3: CASSLADGNQPQHF. CDR3 sequence (DNA): TGTGCCAGCAGCTTGGCCGACGGTAATCAGCCCCAGCATTTT.

As for this clonotype: Likely a read error: the CDR3 ends without its conserved phenylalanine or tryptophan. The chain employs TRBV20-1 and TRBJ1-2; no firm D call. The CDR3 totals 14 residues. Germline CDR1 reads DFQATT; CDR2 reads SNEGSKA (reference sequence). V lost 3 bases, J lost 0 bases, and 11 bases lay in between. CDR3 sequence reads: CSASRHVANYGYTI. The CDR3 DNA reads as TGCAGTGCTAGCAGGCATGTAGCTAACTATGGCTACACCATC.